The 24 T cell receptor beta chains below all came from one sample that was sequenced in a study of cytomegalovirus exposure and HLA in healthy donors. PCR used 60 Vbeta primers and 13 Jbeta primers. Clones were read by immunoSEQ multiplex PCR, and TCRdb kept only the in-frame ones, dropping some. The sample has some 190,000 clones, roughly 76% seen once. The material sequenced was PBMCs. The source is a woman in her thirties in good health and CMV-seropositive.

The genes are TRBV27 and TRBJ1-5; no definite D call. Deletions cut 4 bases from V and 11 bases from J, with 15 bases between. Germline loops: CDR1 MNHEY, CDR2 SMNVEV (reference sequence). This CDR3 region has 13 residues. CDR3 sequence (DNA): TGTGCCAGCAGTTCGACGACCTCCGGGGCCCAGCATTTT. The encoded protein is CASSSTTSGAQHF.

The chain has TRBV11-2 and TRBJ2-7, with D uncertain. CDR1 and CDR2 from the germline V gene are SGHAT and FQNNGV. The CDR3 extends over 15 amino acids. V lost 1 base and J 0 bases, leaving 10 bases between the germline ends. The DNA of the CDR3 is TGTGCCAGCAGCTTAGTGGCAGGAAGCTCCTACGAGCAGTACTTC. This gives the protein CASSLVAGSSYEQYF.

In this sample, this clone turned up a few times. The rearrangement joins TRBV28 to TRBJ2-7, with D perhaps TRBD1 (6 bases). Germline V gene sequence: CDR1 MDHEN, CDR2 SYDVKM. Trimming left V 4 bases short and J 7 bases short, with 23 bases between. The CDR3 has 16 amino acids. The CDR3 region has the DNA TGTGCCAGCAGTTCCCGTCCACAGGGATCGTCGAGTGAGCAGTACTTC. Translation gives CASSSRPQGSSSEQYF.

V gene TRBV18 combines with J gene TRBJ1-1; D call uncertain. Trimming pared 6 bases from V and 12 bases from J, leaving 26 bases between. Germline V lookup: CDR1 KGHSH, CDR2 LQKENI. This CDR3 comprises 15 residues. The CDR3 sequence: CASSTQRGTSERSFF. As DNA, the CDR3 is TGTGCCAGCTCCACACAACGAGGAACTTCTGAGCGGTCTTTCTTT.

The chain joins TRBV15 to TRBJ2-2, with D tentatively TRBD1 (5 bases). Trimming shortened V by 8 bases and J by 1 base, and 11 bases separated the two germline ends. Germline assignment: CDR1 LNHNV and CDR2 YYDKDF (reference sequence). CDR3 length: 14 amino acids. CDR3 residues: CATPQGLNTGELFF. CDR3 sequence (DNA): TGTGCCACCCCCCAGGGATTGAACACCGGGGAGCTGTTTTTT.

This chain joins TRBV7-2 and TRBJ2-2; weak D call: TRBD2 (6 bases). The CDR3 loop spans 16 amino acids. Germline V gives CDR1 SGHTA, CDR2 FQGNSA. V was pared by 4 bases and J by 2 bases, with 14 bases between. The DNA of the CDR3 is TGTGCCAGCAGCTCCCGGGTAGCGGCCAACACCGGGGAGCTGTTTTTT. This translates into CASSSRVAANTGELFF.

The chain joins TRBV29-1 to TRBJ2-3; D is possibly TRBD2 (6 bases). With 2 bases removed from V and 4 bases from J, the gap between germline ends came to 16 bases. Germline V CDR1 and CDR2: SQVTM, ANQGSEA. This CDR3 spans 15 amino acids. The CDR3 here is CSVELTSGRADTQYF. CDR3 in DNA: TGCAGCGTTGAATTGACTAGTGGTCGAGCAGATACGCAGTATTTT.

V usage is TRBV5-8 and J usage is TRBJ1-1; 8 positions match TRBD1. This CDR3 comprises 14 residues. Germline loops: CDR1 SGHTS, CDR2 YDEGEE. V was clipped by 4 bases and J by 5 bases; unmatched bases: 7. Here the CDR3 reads CASSPNDRGTEAFF. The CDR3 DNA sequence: TGTGCCAGCAGCCCAAATGACAGGGGTACTGAAGCTTTCTTT.

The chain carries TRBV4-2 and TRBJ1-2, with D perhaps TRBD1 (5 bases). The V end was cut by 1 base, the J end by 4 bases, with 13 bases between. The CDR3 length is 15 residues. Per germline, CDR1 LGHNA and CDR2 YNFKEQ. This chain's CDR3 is CASSQGGGYLYGYTF. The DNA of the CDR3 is TGTGCCAGCAGCCAAGGGGGGGGATACCTCTATGGCTACACCTTC.

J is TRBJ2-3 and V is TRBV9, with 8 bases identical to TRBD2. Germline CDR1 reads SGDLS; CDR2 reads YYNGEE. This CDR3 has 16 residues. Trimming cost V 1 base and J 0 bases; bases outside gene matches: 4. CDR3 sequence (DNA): TGTGCCAGCAGCGTAAGTGGCGGGGGGAGCACAGATACGCAGTATTTT. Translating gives CASSVSGGGSTDTQYF.

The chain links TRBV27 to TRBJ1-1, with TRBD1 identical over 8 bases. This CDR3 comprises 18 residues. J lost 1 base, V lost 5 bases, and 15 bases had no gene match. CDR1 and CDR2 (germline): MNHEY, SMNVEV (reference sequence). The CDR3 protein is CASSPTIRGLLRNTEAFF. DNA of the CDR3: TGTGCCAGCAGTCCGACTATCAGGGGGCTTCTACGGAACACTGAAGCTTTCTTT.

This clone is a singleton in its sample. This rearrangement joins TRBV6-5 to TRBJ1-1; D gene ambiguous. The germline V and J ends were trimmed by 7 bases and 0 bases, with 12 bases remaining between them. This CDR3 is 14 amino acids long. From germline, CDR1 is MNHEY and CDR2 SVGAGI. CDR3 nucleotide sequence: TGTGCCAGCACCGAAGACTCCATGAACACTGAAGCTTTCTTT. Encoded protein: CASTEDSMNTEAFF.

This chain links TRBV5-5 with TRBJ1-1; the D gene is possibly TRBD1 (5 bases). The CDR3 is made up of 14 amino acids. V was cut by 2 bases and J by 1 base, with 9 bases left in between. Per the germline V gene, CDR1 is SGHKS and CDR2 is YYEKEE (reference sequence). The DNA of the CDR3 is TGTGCCAGCAGCTTAGGGGCTCCGAACACTGAAGCTTTCTTT. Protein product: CASSLGAPNTEAFF.

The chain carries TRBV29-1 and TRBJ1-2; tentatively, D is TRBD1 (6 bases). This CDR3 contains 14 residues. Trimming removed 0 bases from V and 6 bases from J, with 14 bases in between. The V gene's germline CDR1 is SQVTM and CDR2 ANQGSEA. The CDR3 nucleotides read TGCAGCGTTGAAGATCAAGGCAGGGGACATGGCTACACCTTC. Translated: CSVEDQGRGHGYTF.

The DNA for the CDR3 is TGTGCCATCAGTTCCCCCGGGACAGGGCACACTGAAGCTTTCTTT. It specifies CAISSPGTGHTEAFF. This chain connects TRBV10-3 to TRBJ1-1; 9 nucleotides match TRBD1. CDR1 ENHRY and CDR2 SYGVKD come from the germline V gene. The CDR3 is 15 residues long. Germline trimming cut 5 bases from V and 3 bases from J; bases unmatched to any gene: 7.

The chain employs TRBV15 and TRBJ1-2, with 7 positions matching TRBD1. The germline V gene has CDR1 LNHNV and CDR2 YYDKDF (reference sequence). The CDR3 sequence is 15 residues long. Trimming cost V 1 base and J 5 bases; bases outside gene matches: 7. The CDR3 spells CATSRATGAGYGYTF. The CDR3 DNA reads TGTGCCACCAGCAGAGCTACAGGGGCCGGGTATGGCTACACCTTC.

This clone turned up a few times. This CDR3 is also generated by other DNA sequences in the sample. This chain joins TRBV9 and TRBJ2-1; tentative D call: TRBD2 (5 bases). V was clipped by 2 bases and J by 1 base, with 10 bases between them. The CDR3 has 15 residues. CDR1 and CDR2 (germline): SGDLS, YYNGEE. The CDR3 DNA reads TGTGCCAGCAGCGTCGGCGGGCTGTCCTACAATGAGCAGTTCTTC. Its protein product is CASSVGGLSYNEQFF.

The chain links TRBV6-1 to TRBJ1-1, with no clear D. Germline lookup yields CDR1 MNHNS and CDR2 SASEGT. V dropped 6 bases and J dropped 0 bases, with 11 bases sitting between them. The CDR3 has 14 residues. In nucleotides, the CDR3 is TGTGCCAGCAGCCCCCCCCTCCTGAACACTGAAGCTTTCTTT. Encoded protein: CASSPPLLNTEAFF.

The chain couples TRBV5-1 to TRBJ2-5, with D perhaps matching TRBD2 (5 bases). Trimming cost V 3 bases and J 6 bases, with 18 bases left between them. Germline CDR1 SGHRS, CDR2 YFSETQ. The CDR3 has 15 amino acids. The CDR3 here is CASSSEGGGLKTQYF. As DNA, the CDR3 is TGCGCCAGCAGCTCAGAGGGTGGAGGATTGAAGACCCAGTACTTC.

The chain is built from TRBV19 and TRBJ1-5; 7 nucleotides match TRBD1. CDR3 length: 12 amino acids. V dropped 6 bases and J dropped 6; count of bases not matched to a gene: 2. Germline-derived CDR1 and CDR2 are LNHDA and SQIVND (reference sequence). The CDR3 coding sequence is TGTGCCAGTAGCACAGGGGTTCAGCCCCAGCATTTT. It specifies CASSTGVQPQHF. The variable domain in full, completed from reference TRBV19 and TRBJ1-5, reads DGGITQSPKYLFRKEGQNVTLSCEQNLNHDAMYWYRQDPGQGLRLIYYSQIVNDFQKGDIAEGYSVSREKKESFPLTVTSAQKNPTAFYLCASSTGVQPQHFGDGTRLSIL.

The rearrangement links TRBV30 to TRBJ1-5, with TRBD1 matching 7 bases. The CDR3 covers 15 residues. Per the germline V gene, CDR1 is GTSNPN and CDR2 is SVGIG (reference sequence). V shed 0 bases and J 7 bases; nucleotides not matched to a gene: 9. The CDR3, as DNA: TGTGCCTGGAGTGTAAGTGGGACAGTGGAACAGCCCCAGCATTTT. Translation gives CAWSVSGTVEQPQHF. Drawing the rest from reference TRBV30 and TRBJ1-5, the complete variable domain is SQTIHQWPATLVQPVGSPLSLECTVEGTSNPNLYWYRQAAGRGLQLLFYSVGIGQISSEVPQNLSASRPQDRQFILSSKKLLLSDSGFYLCAWSVSGTVEQPQHFGDGTRLSIL.

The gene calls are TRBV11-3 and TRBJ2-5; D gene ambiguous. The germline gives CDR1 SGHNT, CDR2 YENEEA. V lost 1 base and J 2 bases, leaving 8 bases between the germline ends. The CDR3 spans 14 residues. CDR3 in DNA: TGTGCCAGCAGCTTAGGGTCGGTACAAGAGACCCAGTACTTC. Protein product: CASSLGSVQETQYF.

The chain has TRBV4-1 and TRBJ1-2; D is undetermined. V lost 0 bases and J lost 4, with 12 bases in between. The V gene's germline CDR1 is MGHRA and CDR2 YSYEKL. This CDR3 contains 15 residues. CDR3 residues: CASSQDIAGGYGYTF. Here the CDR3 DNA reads TGCGCCAGCAGCCAAGATATCGCAGGTGGCTATGGCTACACCTTC.

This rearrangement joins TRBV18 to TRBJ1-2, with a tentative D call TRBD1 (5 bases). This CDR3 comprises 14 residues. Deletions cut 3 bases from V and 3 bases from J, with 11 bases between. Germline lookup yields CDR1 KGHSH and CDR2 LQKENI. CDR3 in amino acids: CASSPSQDDYGYTF. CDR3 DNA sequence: TGTGCCAGCTCACCGTCACAGGACGACTATGGCTACACCTTC.